This T cell receptor beta chain was sequenced in a study of blood T cell repertoires in COVID-19. As for the study in general: The study drew acute and convalescent COVID-19 samples from the United States, Italy and Spain. PBMCs, B-cell-depleted T cells, or T cells were the source of the cDNA or gDNA that made up the material.

Original methodology: The authors estimated nucleated cell counts from reference gene primer amplification. Profiling relied on immunoSEQ multiplex PCR, and the TCRdb table lists in-frame clones only, not all of them. V and J calls and clone size come straight from that table; D and trimming were deduced from the DNA. This table holds tens of thousands of clones, approximately 90% found once. The CDR3 length is 13 residues. Germline V lookup: CDR1 SGHRS, CDR2 YFSETQ. The V and J ends lost 3 bases and 6 bases respectively, with 11 bases between them. Sequencing used peripheral blood. The J gene is TRBJ2-3, the V gene TRBV5-1, with D uncertain. The TCR was taken from a man between 50 and 59 years old with acute or convalescent COVID-19. CDR3 region: CASSSAGSDTQYF. CDR3 nucleotide sequence: TGCGCCAGCAGCTCGGCCGGGTCGGATACGCAGTATTTT. The full variable domain, its missing parts supplied by reference TRBV5-1 and TRBJ2-3, is KAGVTQTPRYLIKTRGQQVTLSCSPISGHRSVSWYQQTPGQGLQFLFEYFSETQRNKGNFPGRFSGRQFSNSRSEMNVSTLELGDSALYLCASSSAGSDTQYFGPGTRLTVL.